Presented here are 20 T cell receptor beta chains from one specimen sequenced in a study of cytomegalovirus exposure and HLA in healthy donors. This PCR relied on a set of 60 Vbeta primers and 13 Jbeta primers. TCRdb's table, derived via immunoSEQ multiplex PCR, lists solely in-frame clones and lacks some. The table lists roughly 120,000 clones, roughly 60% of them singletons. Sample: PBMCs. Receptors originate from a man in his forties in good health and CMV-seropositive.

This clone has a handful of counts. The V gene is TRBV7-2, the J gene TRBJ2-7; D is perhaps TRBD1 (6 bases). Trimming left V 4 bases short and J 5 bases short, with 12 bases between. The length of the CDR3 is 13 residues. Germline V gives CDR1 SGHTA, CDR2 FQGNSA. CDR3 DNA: TGTGCCAGCAGCTCAGGACAGATTGACGAGCAGTACTTC. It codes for CASSSGQIDEQYF. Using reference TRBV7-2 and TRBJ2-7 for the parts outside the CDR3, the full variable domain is GAGVSQSPSNKVTEKGKDVELRCDPISGHTALYWYRQSLGQGLEFLIYFQGNSAPDKSGLPSDRFSAERTGGSVSTLTIQRTQQEDSAVYLCASSSGQIDEQYFGPGTRLTVT.

The CDR3, as DNA: TGTGCCAGCAGCTTAGGTCCGCAGGATGAGCAGTTCTTC. This gives the protein CASSLGPQDEQFF. The J gene is TRBJ2-1, the V gene TRBV7-3; D remains ambiguous. Trimming cost V 2 bases and J 8 bases, with 10 bases left between them. This CDR3 contains 13 residues. Germline V gene sequence: CDR1 SGHTA, CDR2 FQGTGA. Variable domain in full (rest from reference TRBV7-3 and TRBJ2-1): GAGVSQTPSNKVTEKGKYVELRCDPISGHTALYWYRQSLGQGPEFLIYFQGTGAADDSGLPNDRFFAVRPEGSVSTLKIQRTERGDSAVYLCASSLGPQDEQFFGPGTRLTVL.

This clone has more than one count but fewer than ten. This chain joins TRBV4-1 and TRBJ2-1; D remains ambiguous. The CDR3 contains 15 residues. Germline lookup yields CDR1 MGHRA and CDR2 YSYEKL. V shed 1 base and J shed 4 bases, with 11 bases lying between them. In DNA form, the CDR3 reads TGCGCCAGCAGCCAAGTGAACACAGCATACAATGAGCAGTTCTTC. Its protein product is CASSQVNTAYNEQFF.

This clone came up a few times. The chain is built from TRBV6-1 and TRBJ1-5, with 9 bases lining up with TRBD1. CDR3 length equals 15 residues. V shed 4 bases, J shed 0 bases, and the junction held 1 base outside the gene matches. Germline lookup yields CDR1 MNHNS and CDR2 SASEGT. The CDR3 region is CASSATGGSNQPQHF. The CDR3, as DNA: TGTGCCAGCAGTGCGACAGGGGGTAGCAATCAGCCCCAGCATTTT.

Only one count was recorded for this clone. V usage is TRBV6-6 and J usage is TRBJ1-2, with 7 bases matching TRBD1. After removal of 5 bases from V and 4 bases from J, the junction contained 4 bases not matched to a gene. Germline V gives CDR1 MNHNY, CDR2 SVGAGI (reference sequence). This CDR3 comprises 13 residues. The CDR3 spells CASSPTGIYGYTF. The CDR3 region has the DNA TGTGCCAGCAGTCCGACAGGGATCTATGGCTACACCTTC.

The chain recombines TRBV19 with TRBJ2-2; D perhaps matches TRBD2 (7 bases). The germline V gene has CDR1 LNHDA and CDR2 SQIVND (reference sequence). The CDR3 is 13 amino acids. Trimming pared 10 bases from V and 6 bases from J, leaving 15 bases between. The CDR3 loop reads CATGGAGAGELFF. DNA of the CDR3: TGTGCCACTGGGGGGGCCGGAGCCGGGGAGCTGTTTTTT.

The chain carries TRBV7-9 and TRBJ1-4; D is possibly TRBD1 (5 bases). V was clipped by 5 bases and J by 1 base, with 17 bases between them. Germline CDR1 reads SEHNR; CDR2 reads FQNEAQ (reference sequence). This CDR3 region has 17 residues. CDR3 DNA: TGTGCCAGCAGCCCCTGGGGGAGGGAAGGAACTAATGAAAAACTGTTTTTT. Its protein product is CASSPWGREGTNEKLFF.

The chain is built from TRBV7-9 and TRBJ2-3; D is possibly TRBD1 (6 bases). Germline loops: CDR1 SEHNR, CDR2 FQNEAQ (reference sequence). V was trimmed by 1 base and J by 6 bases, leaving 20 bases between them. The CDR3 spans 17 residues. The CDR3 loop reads CASSLGWAGVGPDTQYF. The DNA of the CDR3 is TGTGCCAGCAGCTTAGGCTGGGCAGGGGTGGGCCCGGATACGCAGTATTTT.

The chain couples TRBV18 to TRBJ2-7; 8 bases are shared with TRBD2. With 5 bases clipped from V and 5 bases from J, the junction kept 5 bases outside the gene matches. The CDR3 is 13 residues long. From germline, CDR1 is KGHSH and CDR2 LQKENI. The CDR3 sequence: CASSRGAGDEQYF. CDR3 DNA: TGTGCCAGCTCAAGGGGAGCGGGGGACGAGCAGTACTTC.

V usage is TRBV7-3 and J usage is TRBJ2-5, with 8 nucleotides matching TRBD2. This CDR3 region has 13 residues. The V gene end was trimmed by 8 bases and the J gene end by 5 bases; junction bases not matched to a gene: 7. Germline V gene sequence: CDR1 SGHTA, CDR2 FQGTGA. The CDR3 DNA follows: TGTGCCAGCTCAGCGGGGGTCAGGGAGACCCAGTACTTC. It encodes CASSAGVRETQYF.

CDR3 in amino acids: CASSFARNTEAFF. The CDR3 region has the DNA TGTGCCAGCAGCTTCGCCAGGAACACTGAAGCTTTCTTT. The rearrangement joins TRBV7-9 to TRBJ1-1, with D unresolved. The length of the CDR3 is 13 residues. V lost 3 bases and J 1 base, leaving 6 bases between the germline ends. In germline, CDR1 is SEHNR, CDR2 FQNEAQ (reference sequence).

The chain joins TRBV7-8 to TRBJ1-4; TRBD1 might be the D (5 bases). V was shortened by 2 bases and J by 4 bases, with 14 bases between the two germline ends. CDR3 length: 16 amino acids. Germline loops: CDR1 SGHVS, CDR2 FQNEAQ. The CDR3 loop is CASSLLQGQGNEKLFF. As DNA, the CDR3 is TGTGCCAGCAGCTTACTGCAGGGCCAGGGTAATGAAAAACTGTTTTTT.

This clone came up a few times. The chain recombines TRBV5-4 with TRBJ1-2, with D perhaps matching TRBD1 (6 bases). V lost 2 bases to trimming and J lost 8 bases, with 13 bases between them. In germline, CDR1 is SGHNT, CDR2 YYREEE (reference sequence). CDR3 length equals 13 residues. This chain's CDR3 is CASSLYRARGYTF. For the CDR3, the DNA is TGTGCCAGCAGCTTATACAGGGCTAGAGGCTACACCTTC.

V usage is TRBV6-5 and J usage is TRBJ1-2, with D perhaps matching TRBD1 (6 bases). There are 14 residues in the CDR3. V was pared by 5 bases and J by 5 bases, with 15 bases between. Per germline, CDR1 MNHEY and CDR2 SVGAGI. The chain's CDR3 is CASSTSGVGYGYTF. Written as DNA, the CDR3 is TGTGCCAGCAGTACTTCAGGGGTGGGGTATGGCTACACCTTC.

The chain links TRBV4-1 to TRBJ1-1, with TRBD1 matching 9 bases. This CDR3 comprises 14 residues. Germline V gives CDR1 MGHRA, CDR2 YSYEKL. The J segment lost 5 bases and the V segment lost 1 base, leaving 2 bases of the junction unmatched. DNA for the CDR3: TGCGCCAGCAGCCAAGGACAGGGGGTAACTGAAGCTTTCTTT. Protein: CASSQGQGVTEAFF.

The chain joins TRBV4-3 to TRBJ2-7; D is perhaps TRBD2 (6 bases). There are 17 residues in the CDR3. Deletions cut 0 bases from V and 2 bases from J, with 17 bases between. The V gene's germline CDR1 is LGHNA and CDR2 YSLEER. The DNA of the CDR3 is TGCGCCAGCAGCCAAGAGCCCCCTGGAGGGACCCCCTACGAGCAGTACTTC. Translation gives CASSQEPPGGTPYEQYF.

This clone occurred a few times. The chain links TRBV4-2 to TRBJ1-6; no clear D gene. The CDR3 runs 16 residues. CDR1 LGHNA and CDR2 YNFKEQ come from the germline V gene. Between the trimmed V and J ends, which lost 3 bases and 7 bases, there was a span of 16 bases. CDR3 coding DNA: TGTGCCAGCAGCCAGCTCATGTCAGGAGGGAATTCACCCCTCCACTTT. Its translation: CASSQLMSGGNSPLHF.

The CDR3 DNA follows: TGTGCCAGCAGGGGGACAGGGCGAGATACGCAGTATTTT. This encodes CASRGTGRDTQYF. The V gene is TRBV27, the J gene TRBJ2-3, with 9 bases identical to TRBD1. This CDR3 spans 13 amino acids. After removal of 6 bases from V and 5 bases from J, the junction contained 3 bases not matched to a gene. Germline V gives CDR1 MNHEY, CDR2 SMNVEV (reference sequence).

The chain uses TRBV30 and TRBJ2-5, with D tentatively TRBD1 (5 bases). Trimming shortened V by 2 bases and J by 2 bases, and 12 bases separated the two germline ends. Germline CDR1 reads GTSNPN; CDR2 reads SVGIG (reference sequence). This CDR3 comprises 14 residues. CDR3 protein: CAWSQSGLQETQYF. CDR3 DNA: TGTGCCTGGAGTCAGTCAGGGTTACAAGAGACCCAGTACTTC.

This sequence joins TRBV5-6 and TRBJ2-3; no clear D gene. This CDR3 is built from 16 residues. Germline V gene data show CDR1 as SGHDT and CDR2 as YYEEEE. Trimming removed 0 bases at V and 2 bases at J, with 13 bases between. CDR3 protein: CASSLVELVPTDTQYF. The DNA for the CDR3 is TGTGCCAGCAGCTTGGTGGAGCTCGTACCCACAGATACGCAGTATTTT.